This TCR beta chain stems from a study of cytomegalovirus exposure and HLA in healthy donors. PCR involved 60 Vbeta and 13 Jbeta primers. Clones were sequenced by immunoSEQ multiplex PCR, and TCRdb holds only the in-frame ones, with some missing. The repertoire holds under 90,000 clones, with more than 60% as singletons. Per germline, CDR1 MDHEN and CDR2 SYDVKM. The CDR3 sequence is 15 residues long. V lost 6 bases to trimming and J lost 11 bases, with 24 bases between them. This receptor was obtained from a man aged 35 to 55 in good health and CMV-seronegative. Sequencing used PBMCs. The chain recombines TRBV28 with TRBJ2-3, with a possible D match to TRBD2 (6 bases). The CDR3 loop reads CASSPGGGVVGGQYF. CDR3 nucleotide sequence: TGTGCCAGCAGCCCCGGCGGAGGGGTGGTGGGGGGGCAGTATTTT.